The text below deals with one T cell receptor (beta chain). The antigen is undetermined. The data belong to a study of cytomegalovirus exposure and HLA in healthy donors. Study-wide points: Rare sequences made up most TCRs, while some public TCRs were found in many donors. The classifier, whose performance was assessed in both the original and validation cohorts, reportedly diagnosed cytomegalovirus status with high specificity and sensitivity. Subsequent analysis of the 100 to 150 validation repertoires found a tendency for first-cohort TCR clusters to co-occur. The study put around 180 TCR beta chains on its list as cytomegalovirus-associated.

The protocol was immunoSEQ multiplex PCR, while the TCRdb copy is restricted to in-frame clones and leaves out a portion. The data show almost 75,000 clones, just under 85% seen once. Material: PBMCs. The receptor was isolated from a man aged 30-40 years in good health and CMV-seronegative.

The CDR3 is CASSPPGGEGSEQFF. The CDR3 DNA is TGTGCCAGCAGCCCACCGGGGGGGGAGGGCAGTGAGCAGTTCTTC. The V call is TRBV7-7, the J call TRBJ2-1, with 8 positions matching TRBD2. V lost 5 bases to trimming and J lost 9 bases; unmatched junction nucleotides: 12. CDR1 and CDR2 from the germline V gene are SSHAT and FNYEAQ (reference sequence). The CDR3 spans 15 residues.